This T cell receptor beta chain was profiled in a study of T cells after yellow fever vaccination. Germline V lookup: CDR1 SGHTA, CDR2 FQGNSA. Between the trimmed V and J ends, which lost 5 bases and 1 base, there was a span of 14 bases. The length of the CDR3 is 15 residues. General study results and limits: Contamination of FACS-sorted repertoires by abundant clonotypes from the bulk population could occur. Secondary responses were weaker yet peaked faster, day 5 versus 15.

Template switching by 5'RACE produced TCR cDNA, adding a universal primer site and UMIs. TCRdb independently ran MiXCR on the 5' RACE reads; one entry per CDR3 protein. The sample consists of some 500,000 distinct CDR3 sequences, 13% of them appearing once. In this sample, this clonotype turned up many times. Its cognate antigen is unknown. Here the sequenced sample was PBMCs, taken on the day of the yellow fever booster vaccination. The origin of this receptor is a man between 25 and 39 years old who received the YFV17D yellow fever vaccine. The gene calls are TRBV7-2 and TRBJ2-5; D possibly uses TRBD1 or TRBD2 (5 bases each). The DNA of the CDR3 is TGTGCCAGCAGCATGGGACCGGACATCCAAGAGACCCAGTACTTC. Its translation: CASSMGPDIQETQYF.